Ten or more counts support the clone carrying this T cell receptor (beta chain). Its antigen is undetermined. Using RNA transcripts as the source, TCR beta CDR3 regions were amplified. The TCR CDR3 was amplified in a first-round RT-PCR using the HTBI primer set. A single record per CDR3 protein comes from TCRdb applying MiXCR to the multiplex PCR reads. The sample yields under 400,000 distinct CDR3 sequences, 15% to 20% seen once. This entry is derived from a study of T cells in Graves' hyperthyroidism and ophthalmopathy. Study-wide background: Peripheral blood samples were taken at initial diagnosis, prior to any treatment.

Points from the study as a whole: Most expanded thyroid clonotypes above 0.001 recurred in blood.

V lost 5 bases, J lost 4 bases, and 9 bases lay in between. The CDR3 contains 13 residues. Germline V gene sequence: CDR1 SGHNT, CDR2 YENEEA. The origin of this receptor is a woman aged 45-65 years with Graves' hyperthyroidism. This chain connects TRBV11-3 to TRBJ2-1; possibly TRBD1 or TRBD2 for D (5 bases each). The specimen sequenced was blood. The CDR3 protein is CASSTGPYNEQFF. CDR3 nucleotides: TGTGCCAGCAGCACGGGACCTTACAATGAGCAGTTCTTC.